This T cell receptor (beta chain) was sequenced for a study of T cell repertoires in cytomegalovirus infection. Overall study: Recently described HLA-C-restricted plus well-studied HLA-B-restricted CMV epitopes were used. CMV infection plus the matching HLA type was flagged by public TCR beta signatures. Study outcomes and limitations: In two of eight donors, the top clonotype was HLA-C-restricted CMV-specific.

TCRdb called the reads again in MiXCR, with one record for every CDR3 protein. Of hundreds of thousands of distinct CDR3 sequences listed, about 33% are singletons. Germline V gene data show CDR1 as LNHDA and CDR2 as SQIVND (reference sequence). This CDR3 comprises 14 residues. V lost 3 bases, J lost 5 bases, and 14 bases lay in between. This clonotype was observed once. The antigen is not known. The sequences come from cultured PBMCs, collected from culture after CMV antigen stimulation. This clonotype originated in a human donor in good health (CMV status not recorded). Some clones in this sample may be carry-over from other donors' samples. The rearrangement joins TRBV19 to TRBJ2-7; D gene unclear. CDR3 nucleotide sequence: TGTGCCAGTAGTATCGGCAACCTGTGGGACGAGCAGTACTTC. Translating gives CASSIGNLWDEQYF.